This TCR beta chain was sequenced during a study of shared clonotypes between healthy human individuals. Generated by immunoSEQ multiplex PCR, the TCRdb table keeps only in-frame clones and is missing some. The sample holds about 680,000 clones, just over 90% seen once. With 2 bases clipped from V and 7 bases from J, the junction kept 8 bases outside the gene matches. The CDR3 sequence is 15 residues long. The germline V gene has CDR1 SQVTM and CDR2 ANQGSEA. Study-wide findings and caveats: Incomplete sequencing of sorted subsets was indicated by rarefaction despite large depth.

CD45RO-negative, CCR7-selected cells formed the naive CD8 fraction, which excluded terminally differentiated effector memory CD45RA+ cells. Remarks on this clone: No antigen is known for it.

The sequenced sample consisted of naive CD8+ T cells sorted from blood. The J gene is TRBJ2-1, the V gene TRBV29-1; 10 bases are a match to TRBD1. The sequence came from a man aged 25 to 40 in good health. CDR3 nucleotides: TGCAGCGTTGAAAGTCGGGGACAGGGGAGGAATGAGCAGTTCTTC. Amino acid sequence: CSVESRGQGRNEQFF.